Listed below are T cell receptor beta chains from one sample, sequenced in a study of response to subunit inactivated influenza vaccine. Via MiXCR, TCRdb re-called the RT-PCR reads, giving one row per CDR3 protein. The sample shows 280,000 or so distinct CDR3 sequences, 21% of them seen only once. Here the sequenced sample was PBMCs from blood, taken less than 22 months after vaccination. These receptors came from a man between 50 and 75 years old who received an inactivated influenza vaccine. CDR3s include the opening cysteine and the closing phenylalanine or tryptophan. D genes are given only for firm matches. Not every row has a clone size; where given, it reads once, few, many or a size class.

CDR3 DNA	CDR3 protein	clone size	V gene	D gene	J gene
TGTGCCAGCAGTTATGGCCGGGACAGGGACACAGATACGCAGTATTTT	CASSYGRDRDTDTQYF	few	TRBV28	TRBD1	TRBJ2-3
TGTGCCAGCAGTCAGACAGGGGATCAGCCCCAGCATTTT	CASSQTGDQPQHF	NA	TRBV6-2/TRBV6-3	TRBD1	TRBJ1-5
TGCAGTGCACGGACGGGGATCAACTATGGCTACACCTTC	CSARTGINYGYTF	few	TRBV20-1	NA	TRBJ1-2
TGTGCCAGCAGCCCCACCATAGGACGGATTAGCAATCAGCCCCAGCATTTT	CASSPTIGRISNQPQHF	NA	TRBV6-1	NA	TRBJ1-5
TGTGCCAGCAGGCGGACAGGGGGCTCCGGGGAGCTGTTTTTT	CASRRTGGSGELFF	NA	TRBV28	TRBD1	TRBJ2-2
TGTGCCAGCAGCAGGGACACCACCGGGGAGCTGTTTTTT	CASSRDTTGELFF	few	TRBV9	NA	TRBJ2-2
TGCAGCGTTGCAATTAGGGGGAGGAAACTGTTTTTT	CSVAIRGRKLFF	many	TRBV29-1	NA	TRBJ1-4
TGTGCCAGCAGCCGGACAGCCTATGGCTACACCTTC	CASSRTAYGYTF	many	TRBV7-9	NA	TRBJ1-2
TGTGCCAGCAGCCCAAGACTAGCGTCACTCCACGAGCAGTACTTC	CASSPRLASLHEQYF	NA	TRBV3-1	TRBD2	TRBJ2-7
TGTGCCAGTACTCCGACAGGGAATAGCAATCAGCCCCAGCATTTT	CASTPTGNSNQPQHF	NA	TRBV19	TRBD1	TRBJ1-5
TGTGCCAGCAGACGACGGGGGCGAGCTGAAGCTTTCTTT	CASRRRGRAEAFF	many	TRBV28	NA	TRBJ1-1
TGTGCCAGCAGCCAAGTGGGGGCATCCTATGGCTACACCTTC	CASSQVGASYGYTF	few	TRBV5-6	NA	TRBJ1-2
TGTGCCAGCAGTTCCCCTAGCGGGAGGAGAGATACGCAGTATTTT	CASSSPSGRRDTQYF	NA	TRBV28	TRBD2	TRBJ2-3
TGCAGTGCTACGACTAGCGGAGCCTACAATGAGCAGTTCTTC	CSATTSGAYNEQFF	few	TRBV20-1	TRBD2	TRBJ2-1
TGTGCCAGCAGCTTAGTTCCCGCAGGGGACACCGGGGAGCTGTTTTTT	CASSLVPAGDTGELFF	NA	TRBV7-2	NA	TRBJ2-2
TGTGCCAGCAGCCCCAGTATAATAGCGGCTTTTAGCACAGATACGCAGTATTTT	CASSPSIIAAFSTDTQYF	NA	TRBV11-1	NA	TRBJ2-3
TGTGCCAGCAGACCGACAGGGGCTAGTAATTCACCCCTCCACTTT	CASRPTGASNSPLHF	few	TRBV6-2/TRBV6-3	TRBD1	TRBJ1-6
TGTGCCAGCAGCCCTAGAGGGAACACCGGGGAGCTGTTTTTT	CASSPRGNTGELFF	NA	TRBV7-2	NA	TRBJ2-2
TGTGCCAGCAGTGAACCCCTAGCGGGCCTGGTTTACGAGCAGTACTTC	CASSEPLAGLVYEQYF	NA	TRBV28	TRBD2	TRBJ2-7
TGTGCCAGCAGCAGACCGGGAGGTCTAATGCGTAAAGAGACCCAGTACTTC	CASSRPGGLMRKETQYF	few	TRBV7-2	TRBD2	TRBJ2-5
TGTGCCATCAGTGAGTCAGAGACTAGCACTGAGACCCAGTACTTC	CAISESETSTETQYF	NA	TRBV10-3	TRBD2	TRBJ2-5
TGTGCCAGCAGGGAGGGACAGGCCAACAATCAGCCCCAGCATTTT	CASREGQANNQPQHF	NA	TRBV2	TRBD1	TRBJ1-5
TGTGCCAGTGCTCTCAGGGCGGGGAATAGCAATCAGCCCCAGCATTTT	CASALRAGNSNQPQHF	NA	TRBV7-2	NA	TRBJ1-5
TGTGCCAGCATCGTTAGGGGACAGAATTACAATGAGCAGTTCTTC	CASIVRGQNYNEQFF	NA	TRBV7-2	TRBD1	TRBJ2-1
TGTGCCAGCAGTTTATATGGGCGGGGGGGCTCAGATACGCAGTATTTT	CASSLYGRGGSDTQYF	NA	TRBV28	TRBD2	TRBJ2-3
TGTGCCAGCAGCAACGGACAGCTATACGAGCAGTACTTC	CASSNGQLYEQYF	once	TRBV5-4	NA	TRBJ2-7
TGTGCCACCAGCAGAGAACTAGCGGGAGAGGTTCCTTACGAGCAGTACTTC	CATSRELAGEVPYEQYF	NA	TRBV15	TRBD2	TRBJ2-7
TGCAGTGCTAGAGATCGCAGGTCGGGACGCCCGGTCCATGAGCAGTTCTTC	CSARDRRSGRPVHEQFF	many	TRBV20-1	NA	TRBJ2-1
TGTGCCAGCTCACCCCCGGGACAAACCTACGAGCAGTACTTC	CASSPPGQTYEQYF	NA	TRBV18	NA	TRBJ2-7
TGCAGCGTCCACCCGCGGGACTCCACAGATACGCAGTATTTT	CSVHPRDSTDTQYF	NA	TRBV29-1	NA	TRBJ2-3
TGCAGTGCTAGGAGAAATGCTGAAGCTTTCTTT	CSARRNAEAFF	NA	TRBV20-1	NA	TRBJ1-1
TGTGCCAGCAGCCAAGGGGTAGCGGGAGGGCAAGAGACCCAGTACTTC	CASSQGVAGGQETQYF	few	TRBV3-1	TRBD2	TRBJ2-5
TGTGCCAGCAGTGTTAGCGGGGGGGGTGGCTACACCTTC	CASSVSGGGGYTF	NA	TRBV2	NA	TRBJ1-2
TGTGCCAGCAGTTTTTCCCTGGGGGGGAACACTGAAGCTTTCTTT	CASSFSLGGNTEAFF	few	TRBV28	NA	TRBJ1-1
TGTGCCAGCAGTTACTCCCAGGGGGCGTTTGGAAAAAACATTCAGTACTTC	CASSYSQGAFGKNIQYF	NA	TRBV6-5	TRBD1	TRBJ2-4
TGTGCCAGCTCTCCCTATGGAGACGGAGGGTACGGCTACACCTTC	CASSPYGDGGYGYTF	few	TRBV7-2	NA	TRBJ1-2
TGTGCCAGCAGTTTAGCGGATTCCTACGAGCAGTACTTC	CASSLADSYEQYF	few	TRBV28	NA	TRBJ2-7
TGTGCCAGCAGCTTTGGGACAGGGGGACCCCTTGTTAATCAGCCCCAGCATTTT	CASSFGTGGPLVNQPQHF	many	TRBV5-6	TRBD1	TRBJ1-5
TGCAGTGCTAGAGGGACTAGCGGCTCCTACGAGCAGTACTTC	CSARGTSGSYEQYF	NA	TRBV20-1	TRBD2	TRBJ2-7
TGTGCCAGCAGCTGGACAGGGGCAACAACTGAAGCTTTCTTT	CASSWTGATTEAFF	few	TRBV12-3/TRBV12-4	TRBD1	TRBJ1-1
TGTGCCAGCAGTGAATGGGGTCAGGCCCAGCATTTT	CASSEWGQAQHF	NA	TRBV6-1	NA	TRBJ1-5
TGTGCCAGCTCACAATCTGGACAGGGGGCCTACAATTCACCCCTCCACTTT	CASSQSGQGAYNSPLHF	NA	TRBV18	TRBD1	TRBJ1-6
TGTGCCAGCATAAGGGCGTCCTCAGATCAGCCCCAGCATTTT	CASIRASSDQPQHF	NA	TRBV6-1	NA	TRBJ1-5
TGCAGTGCCACTAACCGGGACAGGGTTTATGGCGGTCAGCCCCAGCATTTT	CSATNRDRVYGGQPQHF	many	TRBV20-1	TRBD1	TRBJ1-5
TGCAGTGCTAGAGGTACAAGCTCCTACAATGAGCAGTTCTTC	CSARGTSSYNEQFF	few	TRBV20-1	NA	TRBJ2-1
TGTGCCAGCAGCTTTGCGGGAGAAGCAGATACGCAGTATTTT	CASSFAGEADTQYF	NA	TRBV5-5	TRBD2	TRBJ2-3
TGTGCCAGCAGCCTCCAGCGGGGTCGCACCGGGGAGCTGTTTTTT	CASSLQRGRTGELFF	NA	TRBV6-5	TRBD2	TRBJ2-2
TGCAGCGTTGAAGACGGTCGGGGACAGGGATCCGGCTACAATGAGCAGTTCTTC	CSVEDGRGQGSGYNEQFF	NA	TRBV29-1	TRBD1	TRBJ2-1
TGTGCCAGCAGCGGGGCCCTAAATGAAAAACTGTTTTTT	CASSGALNEKLFF	NA	TRBV9	NA	TRBJ1-4
TGCAGTGCTAGAGATCACGAGGGAGCTGGTGTAGAGACCCAGTACTTC	CSARDHEGAGVETQYF	NA	TRBV20-1	NA	TRBJ2-5
TGTGCCAGCACCTATGGAGGGGTGTCAGGGCAGCCCCAGCATTTT	CASTYGGVSGQPQHF	many	TRBV5-5	NA	TRBJ1-5
TGCGCCAGCAGCGAATGGACTAGCGGGGTTCAGCGGTACTTC	CASSEWTSGVQRYF	few	TRBV4-3	TRBD2	TRBJ2-7
TGTGCCAGCAGTGAAGAGGGGGTGGCCAAAAACATTCAGTACTTC	CASSEEGVAKNIQYF	NA	TRBV25-1	NA	TRBJ2-4
TGTGCCAGCAATGAAGGGGCTCAGGAAGAAAAACTGTTTTTT	CASNEGAQEEKLFF	NA	TRBV2	NA	TRBJ1-4